This T cell receptor beta chain was found in a study of T cell repertoires in cytomegalovirus infection. Turning to this clonotype: Its cognate antigen is unknown.

The CDR3 consists of 12 residues. Trimming stripped 4 bases from V and 6 bases from J, with 6 bases between. The germline gives CDR1 SNHLY, CDR2 FYNNEI. Study conclusions and caveats: The ex vivo response was dominated by HLA-C-restricted CMV-specific TCR beta clonotypes. Carriers of CMV plus the relevant HLA were identified by cumulative public TCR beta family frequency.

TCRdb ran MiXCR on the reads and lists one entry per CDR3 protein. The sample lists roughly 150,000 distinct CDR3 sequences; 20% to 25% were seen once. The specimen was PBMCs. The rearrangement joins TRBV2 to TRBJ2-2; D gene uncertain. This receptor was taken from a human donor in good health (CMV status not recorded). Some clones in this sample may be carry-over from other donors' samples. The CDR3 region has the DNA TGTGCCAGCAGTGGGGAATCCGGGGAGCTGTTTTTT. This translates into CASSGESGELFF.